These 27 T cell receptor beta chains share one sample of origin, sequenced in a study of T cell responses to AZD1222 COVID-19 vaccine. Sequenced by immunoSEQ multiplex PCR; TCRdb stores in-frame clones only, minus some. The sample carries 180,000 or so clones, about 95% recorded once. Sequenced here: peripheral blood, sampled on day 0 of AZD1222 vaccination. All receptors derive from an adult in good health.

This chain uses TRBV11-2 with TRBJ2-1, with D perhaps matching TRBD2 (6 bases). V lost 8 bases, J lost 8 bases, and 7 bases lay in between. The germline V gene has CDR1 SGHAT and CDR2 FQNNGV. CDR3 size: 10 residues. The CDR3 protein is CASGGDEQFF. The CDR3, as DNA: TGTGCCAGCGGAGGGGATGAGCAGTTCTTC.

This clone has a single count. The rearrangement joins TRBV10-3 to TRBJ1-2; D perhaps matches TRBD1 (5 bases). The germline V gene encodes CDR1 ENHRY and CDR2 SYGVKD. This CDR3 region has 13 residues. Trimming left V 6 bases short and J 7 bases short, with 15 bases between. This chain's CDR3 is CAISEIGGTGYTF. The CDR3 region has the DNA TGTGCCATCAGCGAAATCGGCGGGACTGGCTACACCTTC.

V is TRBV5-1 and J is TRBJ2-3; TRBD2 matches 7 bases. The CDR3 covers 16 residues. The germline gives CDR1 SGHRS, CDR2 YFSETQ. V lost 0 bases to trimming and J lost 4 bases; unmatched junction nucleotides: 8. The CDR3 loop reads CASSLAWGRASDTQYF. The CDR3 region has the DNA TGCGCCAGCAGCTTGGCCTGGGGGAGGGCCTCAGATACGCAGTATTTT. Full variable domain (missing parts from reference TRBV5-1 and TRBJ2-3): KAGVTQTPRYLIKTRGQQVTLSCSPISGHRSVSWYQQTPGQGLQFLFEYFSETQRNKGNFPGRFSGRQFSNSRSEMNVSTLELGDSALYLCASSLAWGRASDTQYFGPGTRLTVL.

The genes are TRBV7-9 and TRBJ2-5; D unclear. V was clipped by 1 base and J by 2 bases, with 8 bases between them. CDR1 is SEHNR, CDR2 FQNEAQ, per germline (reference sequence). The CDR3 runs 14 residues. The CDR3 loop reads CASSLGPEQETQYF. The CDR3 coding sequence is TGTGCCAGCAGCTTAGGGCCGGAGCAAGAGACCCAGTACTTC. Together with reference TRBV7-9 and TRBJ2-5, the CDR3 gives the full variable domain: DTGVSQNPRHKITKRGQNVTFRCDPISEHNRLYWYRQTLGQGPEFLTYFQNEAQLEKSRLLSDRFSAERPKGSFSTLEIQRTEQGDSAMYLCASSLGPEQETQYFGPGTRLLVL.

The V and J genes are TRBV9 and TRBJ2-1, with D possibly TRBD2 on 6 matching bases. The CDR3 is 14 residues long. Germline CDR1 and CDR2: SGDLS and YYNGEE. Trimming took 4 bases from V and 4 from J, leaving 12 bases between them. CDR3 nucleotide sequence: TGTGCCAGCAGCTCGGGAGTTTTGTACAATGAGCAGTTCTTC. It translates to CASSSGVLYNEQFF.

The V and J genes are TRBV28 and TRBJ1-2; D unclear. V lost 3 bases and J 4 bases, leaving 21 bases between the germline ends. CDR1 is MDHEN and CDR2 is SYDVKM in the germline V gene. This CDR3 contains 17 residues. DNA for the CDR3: TGTGCCAGCAGTTTGGTTCCCTTCAGGACGGGGTCCTATGGCTACACCTTC. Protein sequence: CASSLVPFRTGSYGYTF.

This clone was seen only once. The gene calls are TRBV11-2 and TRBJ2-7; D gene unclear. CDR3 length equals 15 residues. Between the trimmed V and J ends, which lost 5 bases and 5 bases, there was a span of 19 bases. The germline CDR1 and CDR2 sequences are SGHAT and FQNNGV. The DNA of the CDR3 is TGTGCCAGCAGCCAAGGCCTAGGCCCTCAGAACGAGCAGTACTTC. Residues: CASSQGLGPQNEQYF.

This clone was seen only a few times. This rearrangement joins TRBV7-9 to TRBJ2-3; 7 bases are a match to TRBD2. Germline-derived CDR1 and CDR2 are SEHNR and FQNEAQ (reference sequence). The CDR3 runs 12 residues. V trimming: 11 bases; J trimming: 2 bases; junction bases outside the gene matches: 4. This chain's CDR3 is CALGGSTDTQYF. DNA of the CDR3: TGTGCCCTGGGAGGGTCCACAGATACGCAGTATTTT.

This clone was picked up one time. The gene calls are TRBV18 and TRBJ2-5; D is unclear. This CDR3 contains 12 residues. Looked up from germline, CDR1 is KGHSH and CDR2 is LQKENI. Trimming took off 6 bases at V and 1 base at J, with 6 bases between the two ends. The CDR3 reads CASSLSQETQYF. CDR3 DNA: TGTGCCAGCTCCCTAAGCCAAGAGACCCAGTACTTC.

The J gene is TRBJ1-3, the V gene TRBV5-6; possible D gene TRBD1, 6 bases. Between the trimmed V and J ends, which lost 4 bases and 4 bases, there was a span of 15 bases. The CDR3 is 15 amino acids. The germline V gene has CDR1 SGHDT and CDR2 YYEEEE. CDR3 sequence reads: CASSAGTGHGNTIYF. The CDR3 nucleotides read TGTGCCAGCAGCGCCGGAACAGGGCACGGAAACACCATATATTTT.

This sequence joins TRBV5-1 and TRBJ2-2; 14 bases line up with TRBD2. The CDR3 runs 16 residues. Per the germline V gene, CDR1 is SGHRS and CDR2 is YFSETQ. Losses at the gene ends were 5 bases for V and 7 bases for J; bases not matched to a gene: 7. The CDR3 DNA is TGCGCCAGCAGGGGACTAGCGGGAGATCGGAGCGGGGAGCTGTTTTTT. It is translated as CASRGLAGDRSGELFF.

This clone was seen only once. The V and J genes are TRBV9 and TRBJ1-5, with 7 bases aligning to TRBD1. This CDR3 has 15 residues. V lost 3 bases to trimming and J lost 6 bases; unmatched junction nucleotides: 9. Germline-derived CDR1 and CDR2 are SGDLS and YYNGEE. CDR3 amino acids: CASSAQGEGIQPQHF. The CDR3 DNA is TGTGCCAGCAGCGCCCAGGGGGAAGGGATTCAGCCCCAGCATTTT.

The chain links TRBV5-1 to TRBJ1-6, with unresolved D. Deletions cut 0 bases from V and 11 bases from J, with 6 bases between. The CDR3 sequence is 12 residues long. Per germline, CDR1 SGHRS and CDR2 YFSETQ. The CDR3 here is CASSLEKPPLHF. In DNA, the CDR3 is TGCGCCAGCAGCTTGGAAAAGCCACCCCTCCACTTT.

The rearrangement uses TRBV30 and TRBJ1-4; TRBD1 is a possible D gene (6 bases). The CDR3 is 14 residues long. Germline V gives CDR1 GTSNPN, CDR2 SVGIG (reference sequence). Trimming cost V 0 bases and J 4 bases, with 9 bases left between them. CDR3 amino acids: CAWSVGAVNEKLFF. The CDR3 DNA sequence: TGTGCCTGGAGTGTGGGGGCGGTTAATGAAAAACTGTTTTTT.

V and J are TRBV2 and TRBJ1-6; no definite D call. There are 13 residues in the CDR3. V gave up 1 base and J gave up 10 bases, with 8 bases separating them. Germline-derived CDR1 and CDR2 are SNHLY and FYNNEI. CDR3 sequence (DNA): TGTGCCAGCAGTGAAGTTGTAGGGTCACCCCTCCACTTT. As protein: CASSEVVGSPLHF.

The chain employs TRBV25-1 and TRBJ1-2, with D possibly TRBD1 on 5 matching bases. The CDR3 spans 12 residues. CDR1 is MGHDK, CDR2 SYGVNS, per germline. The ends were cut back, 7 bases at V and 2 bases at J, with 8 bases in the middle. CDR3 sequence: CASTTGNYGYTF. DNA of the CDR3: TGTGCCAGCACTACAGGAAACTATGGCTACACCTTC.

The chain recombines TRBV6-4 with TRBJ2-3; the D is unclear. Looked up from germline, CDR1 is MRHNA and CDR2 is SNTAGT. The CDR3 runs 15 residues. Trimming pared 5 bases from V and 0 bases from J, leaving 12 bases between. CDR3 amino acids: CASSPGSASTDTQYF. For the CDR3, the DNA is TGTGCCAGCAGTCCAGGATCGGCTAGCACAGATACGCAGTATTTT.

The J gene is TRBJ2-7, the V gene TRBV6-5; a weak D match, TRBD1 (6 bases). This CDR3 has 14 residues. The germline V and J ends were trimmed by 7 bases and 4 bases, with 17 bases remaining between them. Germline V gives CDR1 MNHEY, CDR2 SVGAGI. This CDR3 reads CASTPQEGGYEQYF. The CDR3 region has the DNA TGTGCCAGCACCCCACAGGAAGGGGGATACGAGCAGTACTTC.

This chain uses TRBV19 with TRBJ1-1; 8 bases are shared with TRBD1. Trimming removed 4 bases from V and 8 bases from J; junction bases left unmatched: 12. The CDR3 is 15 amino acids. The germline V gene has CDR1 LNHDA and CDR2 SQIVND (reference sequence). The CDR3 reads CASSNRKTGQVEAFF. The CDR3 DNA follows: TGTGCCAGTAGTAATAGAAAAACGGGACAGGTAGAAGCTTTCTTT.

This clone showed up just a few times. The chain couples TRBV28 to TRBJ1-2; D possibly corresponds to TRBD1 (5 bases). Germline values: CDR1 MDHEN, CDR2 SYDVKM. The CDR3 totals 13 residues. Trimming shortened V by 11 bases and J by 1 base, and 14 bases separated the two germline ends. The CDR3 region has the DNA TGTGCCGGACGAGGGACGGATAACTATGGCTACACCTTC. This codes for CAGRGTDNYGYTF.

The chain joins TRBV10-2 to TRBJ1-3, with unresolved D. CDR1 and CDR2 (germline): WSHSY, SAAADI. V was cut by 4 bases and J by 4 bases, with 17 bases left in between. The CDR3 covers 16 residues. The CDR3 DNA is TGCGCCAGCAGTGGACCTGGGCAGGCAAAAGGAAACACCATATATTTT. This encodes CASSGPGQAKGNTIYF.

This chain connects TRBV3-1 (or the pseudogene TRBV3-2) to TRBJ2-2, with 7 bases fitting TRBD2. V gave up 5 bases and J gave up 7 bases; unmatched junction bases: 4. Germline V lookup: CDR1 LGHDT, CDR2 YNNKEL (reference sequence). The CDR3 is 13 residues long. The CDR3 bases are TGTGCCAGCAGCGGGACTACTTACGGGGAGCTGTTTTTT. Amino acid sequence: CASSGTTYGELFF.

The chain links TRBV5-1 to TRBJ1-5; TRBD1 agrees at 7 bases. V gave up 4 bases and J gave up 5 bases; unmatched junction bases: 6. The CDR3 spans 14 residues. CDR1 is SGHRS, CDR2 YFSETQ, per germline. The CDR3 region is CASSRAGGDQPQHF. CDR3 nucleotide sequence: TGCGCCAGCAGCCGGGCAGGGGGGGATCAGCCCCAGCATTTT.

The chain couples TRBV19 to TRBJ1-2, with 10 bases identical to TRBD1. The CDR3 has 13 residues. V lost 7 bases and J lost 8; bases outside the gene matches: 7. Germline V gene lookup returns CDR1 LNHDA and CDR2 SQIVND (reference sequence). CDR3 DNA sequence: TGTGCCAGTATGGGACAGGGGATATTAGGCTACACCTTC. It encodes CASMGQGILGYTF. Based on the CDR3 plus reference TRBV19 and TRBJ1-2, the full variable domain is DGGITQSPKYLFRKEGQNVTLSCEQNLNHDAMYWYRQDPGQGLRLIYYSQIVNDFQKGDIAEGYSVSREKKESFPLTVTSAQKNPTAFYLCASMGQGILGYTFGSGTRLTVV.

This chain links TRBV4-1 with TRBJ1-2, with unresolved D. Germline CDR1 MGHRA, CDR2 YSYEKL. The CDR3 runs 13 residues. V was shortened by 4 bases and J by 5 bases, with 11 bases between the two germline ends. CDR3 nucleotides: TGCGCCAGCAGCCCTCTAGACGGATATGGCTACACCTTC. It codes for CASSPLDGYGYTF.

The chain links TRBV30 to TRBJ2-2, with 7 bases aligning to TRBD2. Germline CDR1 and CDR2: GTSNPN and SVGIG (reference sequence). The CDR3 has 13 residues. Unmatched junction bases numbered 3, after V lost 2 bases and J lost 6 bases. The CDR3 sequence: CAWSKRGAGELFF. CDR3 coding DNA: TGTGCCTGGAGTAAGCGGGGAGCCGGGGAGCTGTTTTTT.

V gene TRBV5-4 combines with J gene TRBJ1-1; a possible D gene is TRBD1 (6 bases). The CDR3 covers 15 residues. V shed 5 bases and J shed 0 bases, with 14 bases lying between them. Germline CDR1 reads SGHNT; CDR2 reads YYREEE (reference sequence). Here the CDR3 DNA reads TGTGCCAGCAGGTCCTGGGGGCGGGTGAACACTGAAGCTTTCTTT. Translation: CASRSWGRVNTEAFF.